The entry that follows covers one T cell receptor (beta chain) sequence. Its antigen is not known. The sample originates from a study of cytomegalovirus exposure and HLA in healthy donors. On the study more broadly: It was reported in a later analysis that the roughly 120 validation repertoires used the same platform as the roughly 670 first-cohort repertoires. Whole-study findings and limits: Researchers catalogued roughly 170 TCR beta chains as cytomegalovirus-associated.

The CDR3 sequence is 18 residues long. The V and J ends lost 0 bases and 0 bases, in that order; junction bases with no gene match: 10. Germline CDR1 MGHRA, CDR2 YSYEKL. Produced via immunoSEQ multiplex PCR; TCRdb's table is partial and in-frame only. The repertoire holds about 56,000 clones, with roughly nine tenths as singletons. The genes are TRBV4-1 and TRBJ1-1; 7 bases are shared with TRBD1. The receptor was derived from a young man in good health and CMV-seronegative. The sequenced material came from PBMCs. CDR3 in amino acids: CASSQEAPRGSLNTEAFF. The CDR3, as DNA: TGCGCCAGCAGCCAAGAGGCTCCCAGGGGGTCCTTGAACACTGAAGCTTTCTTT.